The sequence of this TCR beta chain was determined in a study of T cells in Graves' hyperthyroidism and ophthalmopathy. RNA transcripts gave rise to amplified TCR beta CDR3 regions. HTBI primers drove first-round RT-PCR of the TCR CDR3. TCRdb called the multiplex PCR reads again in MiXCR, with one record for every CDR3 protein. The sample consists of roughly 840,000 distinct CDR3 sequences, 35% to 45% of them appearing once. Only a few counts were recorded for this clonotype. The V gene's germline CDR1 is SNHLY and CDR2 FYNNEI. This CDR3 comprises 14 residues. V lost 3 bases to trimming and J lost 1 base, with 10 bases between them. Patients counted as stable if ophthalmopathy did not develop within 18 months. The study enrolled patients aged 18 to 65 with newly diagnosed hyperthyroidism of under 2 months' duration.

This TCR was recovered from a man younger than 35 with Graves' hyperthyroidism. This sequence joins TRBV2 and TRBJ2-7; maybe TRBD2 (5 bases). Sequenced: blood. As DNA, the CDR3 is TGTGCCAGCAGTGATGTAGGAGGTTCCTACGAGCAGTACTTC. Translation: CASSDVGGSYEQYF.